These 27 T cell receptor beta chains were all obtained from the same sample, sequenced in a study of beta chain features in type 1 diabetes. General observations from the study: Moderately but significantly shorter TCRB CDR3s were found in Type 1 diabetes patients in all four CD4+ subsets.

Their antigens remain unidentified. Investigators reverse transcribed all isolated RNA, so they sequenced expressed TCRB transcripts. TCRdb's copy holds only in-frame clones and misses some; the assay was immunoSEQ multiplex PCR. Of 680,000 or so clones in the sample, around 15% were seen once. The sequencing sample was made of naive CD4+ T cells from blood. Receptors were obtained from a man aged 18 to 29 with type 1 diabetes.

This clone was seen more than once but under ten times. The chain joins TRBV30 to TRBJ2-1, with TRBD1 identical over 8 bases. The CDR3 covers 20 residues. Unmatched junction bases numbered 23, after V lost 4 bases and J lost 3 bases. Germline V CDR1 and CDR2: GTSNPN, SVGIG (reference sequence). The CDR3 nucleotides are TGTGCCTGGAAAAGGACAGGGAAATTCCTTGGCTCTGCCGACTACAATGAGCAGTTCTTC. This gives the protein CAWKRTGKFLGSADYNEQFF.

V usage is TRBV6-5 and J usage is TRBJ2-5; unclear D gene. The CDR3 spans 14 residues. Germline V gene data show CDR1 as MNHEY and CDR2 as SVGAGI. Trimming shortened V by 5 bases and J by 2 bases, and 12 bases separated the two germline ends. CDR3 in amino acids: CASSRGRNQETQYF. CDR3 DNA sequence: TGTGCCAGCAGTCGTGGACGGAATCAAGAGACCCAGTACTTC.

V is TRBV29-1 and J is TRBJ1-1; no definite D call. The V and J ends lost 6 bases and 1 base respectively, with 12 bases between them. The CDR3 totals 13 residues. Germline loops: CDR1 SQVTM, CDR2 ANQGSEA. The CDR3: CSVGEKANTEAFF. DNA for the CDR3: TGCAGCGTCGGCGAGAAGGCGAACACTGAAGCTTTCTTT.

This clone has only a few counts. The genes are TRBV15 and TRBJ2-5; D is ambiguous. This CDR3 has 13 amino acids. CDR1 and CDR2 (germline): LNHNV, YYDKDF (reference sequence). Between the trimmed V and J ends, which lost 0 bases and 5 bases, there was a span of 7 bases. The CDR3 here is CATSRETRETQYF. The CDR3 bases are TGTGCCACCAGCAGAGAGACCCGGGAGACCCAGTACTTC.

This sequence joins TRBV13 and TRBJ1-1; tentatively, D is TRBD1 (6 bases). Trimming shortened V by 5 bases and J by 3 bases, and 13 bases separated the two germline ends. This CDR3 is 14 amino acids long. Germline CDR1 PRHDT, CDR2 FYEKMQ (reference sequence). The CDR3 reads CASSGPGQYTEAFF. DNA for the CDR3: TGTGCCAGCAGCGGACCAGGACAGTACACTGAAGCTTTCTTT.

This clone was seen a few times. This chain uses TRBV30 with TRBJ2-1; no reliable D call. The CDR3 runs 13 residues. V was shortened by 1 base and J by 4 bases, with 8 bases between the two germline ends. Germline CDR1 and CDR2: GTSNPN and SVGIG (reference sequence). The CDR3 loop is CAWSGVLYNEQFF. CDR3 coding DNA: TGTGCCTGGAGTGGGGTCCTATACAATGAGCAGTTCTTC.

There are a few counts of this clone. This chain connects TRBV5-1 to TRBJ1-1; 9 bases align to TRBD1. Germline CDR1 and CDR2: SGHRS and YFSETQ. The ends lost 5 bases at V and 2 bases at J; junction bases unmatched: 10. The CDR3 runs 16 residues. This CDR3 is CASSGTGMWSNTEAFF. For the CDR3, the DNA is TGCGCCAGCAGTGGGACAGGGATGTGGAGCAACACTGAAGCTTTCTTT.

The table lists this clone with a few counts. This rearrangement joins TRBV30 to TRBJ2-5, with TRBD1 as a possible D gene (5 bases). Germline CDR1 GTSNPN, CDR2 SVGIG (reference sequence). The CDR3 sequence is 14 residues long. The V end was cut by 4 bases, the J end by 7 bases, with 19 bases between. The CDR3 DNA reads TGTGCCTGGAACTTATGGGGCCCGTCGGGGACCCAGTACTTC. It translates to CAWNLWGPSGTQYF. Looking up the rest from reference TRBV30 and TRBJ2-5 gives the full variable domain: SQTIHQWPATLVQPVGSPLSLECTVEGTSNPNLYWYRQAAGRGLQLLFYSVGIGQISSEVPQNLSASRPQDRQFILSSKKLLLSDSGFYLCAWNLWGPSGTQYFGPGTRLLVL.

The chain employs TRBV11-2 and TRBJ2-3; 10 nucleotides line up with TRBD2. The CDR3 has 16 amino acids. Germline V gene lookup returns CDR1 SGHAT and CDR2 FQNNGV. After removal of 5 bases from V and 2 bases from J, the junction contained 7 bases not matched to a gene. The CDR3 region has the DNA TGTGCCAGCAGCCTAAGGACTAGCGGATTCACAGATACGCAGTATTTT. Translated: CASSLRTSGFTDTQYF.

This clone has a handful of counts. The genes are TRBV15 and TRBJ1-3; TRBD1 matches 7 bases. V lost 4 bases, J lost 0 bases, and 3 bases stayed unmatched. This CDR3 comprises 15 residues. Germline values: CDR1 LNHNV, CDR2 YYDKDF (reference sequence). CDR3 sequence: CATSTGTVSGNTIYF. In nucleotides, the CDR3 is TGTGCCACCAGCACAGGGACAGTCTCTGGAAACACCATATATTTT.

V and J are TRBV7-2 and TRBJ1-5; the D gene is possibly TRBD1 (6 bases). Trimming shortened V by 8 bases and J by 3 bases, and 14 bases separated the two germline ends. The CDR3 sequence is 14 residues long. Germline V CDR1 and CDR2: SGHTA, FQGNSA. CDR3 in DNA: TGTGCCAGCTCCACCTGGGGGCTCAATCAGCCCCAGCATTTT. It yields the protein CASSTWGLNQPQHF.

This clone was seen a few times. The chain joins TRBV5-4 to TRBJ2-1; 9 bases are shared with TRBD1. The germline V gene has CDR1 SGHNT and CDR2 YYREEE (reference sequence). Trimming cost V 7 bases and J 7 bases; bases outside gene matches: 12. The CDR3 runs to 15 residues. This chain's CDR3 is CASSSSGTGRNEQFF. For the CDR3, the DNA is TGTGCCAGCTCCAGCTCCGGGACAGGGAGAAATGAGCAGTTCTTC.

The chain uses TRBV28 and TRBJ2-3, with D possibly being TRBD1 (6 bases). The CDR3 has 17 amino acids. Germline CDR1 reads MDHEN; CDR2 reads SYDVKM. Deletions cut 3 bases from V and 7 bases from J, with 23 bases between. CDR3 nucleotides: TGTGCCAGCAGTTTTTACGTCGAGGGGGTGGCCCCCAATACGCAGTATTTT. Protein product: CASSFYVEGVAPNTQYF.

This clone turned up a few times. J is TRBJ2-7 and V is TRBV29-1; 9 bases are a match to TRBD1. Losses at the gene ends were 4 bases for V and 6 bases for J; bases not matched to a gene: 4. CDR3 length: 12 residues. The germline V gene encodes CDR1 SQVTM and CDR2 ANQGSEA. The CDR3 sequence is CSVGQGVFEQYF. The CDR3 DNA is TGCAGCGTTGGACAGGGGGTATTCGAGCAGTACTTC.

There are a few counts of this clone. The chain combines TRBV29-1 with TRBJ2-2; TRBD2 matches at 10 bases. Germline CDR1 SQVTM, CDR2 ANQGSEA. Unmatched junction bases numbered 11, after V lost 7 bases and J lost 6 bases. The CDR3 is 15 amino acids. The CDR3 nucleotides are TGCAGCGCATCTTCTCTAGCGGGGGCAGCCGGGGAGCTGTTTTTT. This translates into CSASSLAGAAGELFF.

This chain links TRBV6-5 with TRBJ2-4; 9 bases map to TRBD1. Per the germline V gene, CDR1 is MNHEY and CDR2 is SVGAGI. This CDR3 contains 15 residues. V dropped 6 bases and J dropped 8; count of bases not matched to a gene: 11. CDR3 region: CASRPTGTGLDIQYF. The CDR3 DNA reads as TGTGCCAGCAGACCCACCGGGACAGGGCTTGACATTCAGTACTTC.

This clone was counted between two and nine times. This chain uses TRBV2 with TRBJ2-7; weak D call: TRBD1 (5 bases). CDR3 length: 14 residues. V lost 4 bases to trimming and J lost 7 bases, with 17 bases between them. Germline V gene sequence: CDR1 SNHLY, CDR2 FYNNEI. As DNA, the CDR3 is TGTGCCAGCAGTGGGAGCAGGGCTACGCGGGAGCAGTACTTC. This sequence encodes CASSGSRATREQYF.

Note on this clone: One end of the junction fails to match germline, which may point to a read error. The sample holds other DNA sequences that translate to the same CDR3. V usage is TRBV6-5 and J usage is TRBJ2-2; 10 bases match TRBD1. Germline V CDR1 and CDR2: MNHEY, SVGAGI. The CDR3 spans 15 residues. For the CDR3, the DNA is TGCGCCAGCAGTTCGGGACAGGGGATAATCGGGGAGCTGTTTTTT. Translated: CASSSGQGIIGELFF.

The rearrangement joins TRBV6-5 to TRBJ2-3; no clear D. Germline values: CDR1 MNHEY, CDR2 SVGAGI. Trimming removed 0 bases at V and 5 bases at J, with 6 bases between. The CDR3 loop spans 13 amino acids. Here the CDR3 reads CASSYSYRDTQYF. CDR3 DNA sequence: TGTGCCAGCAGTTACTCGTACAGAGATACGCAGTATTTT.

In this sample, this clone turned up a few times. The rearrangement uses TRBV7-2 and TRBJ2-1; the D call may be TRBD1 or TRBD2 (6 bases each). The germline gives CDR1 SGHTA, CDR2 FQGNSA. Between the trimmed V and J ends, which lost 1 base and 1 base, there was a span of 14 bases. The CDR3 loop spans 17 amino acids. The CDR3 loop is CASSLVGGGGSYNEQFF. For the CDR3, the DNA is TGTGCCAGCAGCTTAGTAGGAGGGGGAGGTTCCTACAATGAGCAGTTCTTC.

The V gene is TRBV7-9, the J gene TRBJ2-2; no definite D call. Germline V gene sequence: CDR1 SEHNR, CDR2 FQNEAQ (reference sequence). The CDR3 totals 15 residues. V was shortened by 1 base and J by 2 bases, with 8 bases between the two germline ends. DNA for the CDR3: TGTGCCAGCAGCTTAGAGTGGGCAAACACCGGGGAGCTGTTTTTT. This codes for CASSLEWANTGELFF.

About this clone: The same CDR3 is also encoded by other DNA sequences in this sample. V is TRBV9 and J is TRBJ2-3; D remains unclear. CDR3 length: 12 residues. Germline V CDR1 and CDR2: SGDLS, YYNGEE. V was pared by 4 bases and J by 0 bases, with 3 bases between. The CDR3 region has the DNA TGTGCCAGCAGCCCTAGCACAGATACGCAGTATTTT. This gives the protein CASSPSTDTQYF.

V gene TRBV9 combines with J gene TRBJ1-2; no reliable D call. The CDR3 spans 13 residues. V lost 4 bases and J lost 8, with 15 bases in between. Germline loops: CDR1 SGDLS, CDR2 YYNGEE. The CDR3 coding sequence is TGTGCCAGCAGCCCAGGCGGTTCTGAAGGCTACACCTTC. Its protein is CASSPGGSEGYTF.

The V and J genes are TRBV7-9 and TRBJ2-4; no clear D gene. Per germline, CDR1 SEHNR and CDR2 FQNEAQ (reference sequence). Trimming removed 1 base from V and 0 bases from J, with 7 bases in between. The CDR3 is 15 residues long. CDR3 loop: CASSLGPLAKNIQYF. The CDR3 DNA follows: TGTGCCAGCAGCTTAGGGCCCCTAGCCAAAAACATTCAGTACTTC.

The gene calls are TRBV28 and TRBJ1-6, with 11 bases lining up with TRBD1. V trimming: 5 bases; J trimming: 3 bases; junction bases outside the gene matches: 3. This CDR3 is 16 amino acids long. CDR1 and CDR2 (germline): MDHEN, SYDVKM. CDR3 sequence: CASSLGTGGYNSPLHF. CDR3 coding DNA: TGTGCCAGCAGTCTCGGGACAGGGGGCTATAATTCACCCCTCCACTTT.

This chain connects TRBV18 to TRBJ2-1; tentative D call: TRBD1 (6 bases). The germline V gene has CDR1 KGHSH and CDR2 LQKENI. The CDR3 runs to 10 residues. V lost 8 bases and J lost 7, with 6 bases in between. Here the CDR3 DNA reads TGTGCCAGCAGGGGGAATGAGCAGTTCTTC. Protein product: CASRGNEQFF.

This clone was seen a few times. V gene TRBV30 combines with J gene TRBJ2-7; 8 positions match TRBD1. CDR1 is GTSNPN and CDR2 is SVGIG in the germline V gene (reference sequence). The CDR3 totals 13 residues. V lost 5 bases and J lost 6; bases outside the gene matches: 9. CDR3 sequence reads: CAWGDPGTGEQYF. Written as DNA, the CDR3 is TGTGCCTGGGGGGACCCAGGGACAGGCGAGCAGTACTTC.